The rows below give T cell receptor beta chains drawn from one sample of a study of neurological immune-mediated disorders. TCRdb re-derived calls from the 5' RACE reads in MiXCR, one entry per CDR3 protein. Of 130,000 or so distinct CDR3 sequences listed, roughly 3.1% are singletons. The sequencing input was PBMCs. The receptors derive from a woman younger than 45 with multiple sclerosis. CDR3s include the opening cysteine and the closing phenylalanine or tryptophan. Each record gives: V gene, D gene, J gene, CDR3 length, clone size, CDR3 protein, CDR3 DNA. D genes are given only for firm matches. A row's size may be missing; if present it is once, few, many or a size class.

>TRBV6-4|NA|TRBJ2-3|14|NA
CASSDGGDADTQYF
TGTGCCAGCAGTGACGGGGGAGACGCAGATACGCAGTATTTT
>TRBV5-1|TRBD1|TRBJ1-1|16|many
CASSLGTGVWDTEAFF
TGCGCCAGCAGCCTCGGGACAGGGGTTTGGGACACTGAAGCTTTCTTT
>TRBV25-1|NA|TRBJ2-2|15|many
CASSESRSATGELFF
TGTGCCAGCAGTGAATCTCGGTCCGCCACCGGGGAGCTGTTTTTT
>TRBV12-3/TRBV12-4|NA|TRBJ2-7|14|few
CASSFHGPSYEQYF
TGTGCCAGCAGTTTTCACGGGCCCTCCTACGAGCAGTACTTC
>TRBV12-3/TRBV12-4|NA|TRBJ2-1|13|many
CASSTPGPPEQFF
TGTGCCAGCAGTACTCCGGGGCCTCCTGAGCAGTTCTTC
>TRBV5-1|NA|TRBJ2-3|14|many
CASSPLGATDTQYF
TGCGCCAGCAGCCCCCTTGGGGCCACAGATACGCAGTATTTT
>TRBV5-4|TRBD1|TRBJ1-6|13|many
CASSFDRDSPLHF
TGTGCCAGCAGCTTCGACAGGGATTCACCCCTCCACTTT
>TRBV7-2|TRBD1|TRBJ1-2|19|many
CASSLGGPAGQAANYGYTF
TGTGCCAGCAGCTTAGGGGGACCAGCAGGACAGGCAGCTAACTATGGCTACACCTTC
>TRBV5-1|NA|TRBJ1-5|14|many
CASSFGGNDQPQHF
TGCGCCAGCAGCTTTGGGGGTAACGATCAGCCCCAGCATTTT
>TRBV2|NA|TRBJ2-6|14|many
CASSRSSGANVLTF
TGTGCCAGCTCCAGGAGCTCTGGGGCCAACGTCCTGACTTTC
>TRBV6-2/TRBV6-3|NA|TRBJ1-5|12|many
CASSFSNQPQHF
TGTGCCAGCAGTTTTAGCAATCAGCCCCAGCATTTT
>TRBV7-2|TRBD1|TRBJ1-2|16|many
CASSLSGGQGTYGYTF
TGTGCCAGCAGCTTATCCGGGGGACAGGGTACCTATGGCTACACCTTC
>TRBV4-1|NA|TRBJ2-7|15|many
CASSQVEDSSYEQYF
TGCGCCAGCAGCCAAGTAGAGGACAGCTCCTACGAGCAGTACTTC
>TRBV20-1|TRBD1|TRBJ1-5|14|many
CSATDRGSNQPQHF
TGCAGTGCCACGGACAGGGGGAGCAATCAGCCCCAGCATTTT
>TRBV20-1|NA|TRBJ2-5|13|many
CSAEVWDHETQYF
TGCAGTGCTGAAGTCTGGGATCACGAGACCCAGTACTTC
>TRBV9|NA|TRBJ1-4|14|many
CASSPSGANEKLFF
TGTGCCAGCAGCCCCAGTGGGGCTAATGAAAAACTGTTTTTT
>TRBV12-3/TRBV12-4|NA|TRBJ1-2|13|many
CASGLGRIYGYTF
TGTGCCAGCGGGCTCGGACGGATCTATGGCTACACCTTC
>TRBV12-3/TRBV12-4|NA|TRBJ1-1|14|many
CASSLPYPPAEAFF
TGTGCCAGCAGTTTACCATATCCCCCCGCTGAAGCTTTCTTT
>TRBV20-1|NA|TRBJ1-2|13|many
CSASPPGDYGYTF
TGCAGTGCTAGCCCACCGGGGGACTATGGCTACACCTTC
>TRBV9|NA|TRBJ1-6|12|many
CASSVNNSPLHF
TGTGCCAGCAGCGTGAATAATTCACCCCTCCACTTT
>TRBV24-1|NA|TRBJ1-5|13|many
CATSGGGNQPQHF
TGTGCCACCAGTGGAGGGGGGAATCAGCCCCAGCATTTT
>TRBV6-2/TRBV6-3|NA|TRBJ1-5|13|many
CASAGLRNQPQHF
TGTGCCAGCGCCGGGCTTCGCAATCAGCCCCAGCATTTT
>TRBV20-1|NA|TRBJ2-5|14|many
CSARAPDSQETQYF
TGCAGTGCTAGAGCCCCGGACAGCCAAGAGACCCAGTACTTC
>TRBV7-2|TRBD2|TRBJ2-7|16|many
CASSLVGGRDTYEQYF
TGTGCCAGCAGCTTAGTTGGCGGGAGGGATACCTACGAGCAGTACTTC